One and the same sample provided the 29 T cell receptor beta chains below, sequenced in a study of blood T cell repertoires in COVID-19. Profiling relied on immunoSEQ multiplex PCR, and the TCRdb table lists in-frame clones only, not all of them. This table holds approximately 500,000 clones, 85% to 90% found once. Input material: peripheral blood. All receptors come from a woman between 45 and 65 years old with COVID-19, enrolled during active disease.

This chain links TRBV11-3 with TRBJ2-7; D gene unclear. V was clipped by 0 bases and J by 5 bases, with 5 bases between them. Germline V gives CDR1 SGHNT, CDR2 YENEEA. This CDR3 region has 12 residues. Here the CDR3 reads CASSLEAHEQYF. The DNA for the CDR3 is TGTGCCAGCAGCTTAGAAGCTCACGAGCAGTACTTC.

This clone was counted between two and nine times. The chain links TRBV18 to TRBJ2-3, with 8 nucleotides matching TRBD2. The CDR3 consists of 17 residues. The germline V gene has CDR1 KGHSH and CDR2 LQKENI. V dropped 6 bases and J dropped 2; count of bases not matched to a gene: 13. The CDR3 is CASSLVGSGIPTDTQYF. The CDR3 coding sequence is TGTGCCAGCTCCCTTGTTGGTAGCGGGATCCCCACAGATACGCAGTATTTT. Drawing the rest from reference TRBV18 and TRBJ2-3, the complete variable domain is NAGVMQNPRHLVRRRGQEARLRCSPMKGHSHVYWYRQLPEEGLKFMVYLQKENIIDESGMPKERFSAEFPKEGPSILRIQQVVRGDSAAYFCASSLVGSGIPTDTQYFGPGTRLTVL.

This chain connects TRBV6-5 to TRBJ1-3; D is unclear. The CDR3 is made up of 14 amino acids. Between the trimmed V and J ends, which lost 6 bases and 4 bases, there was a span of 13 bases. Germline CDR1 is MNHEY and CDR2 is SVGAGI. CDR3 sequence reads: CASSLEASGNTIYF. The CDR3 coding sequence is TGTGCCAGCAGCCTAGAAGCCTCCGGAAACACCATATATTTT.

The CDR3 sequence is CASSRGYSNQPQHF. CDR3 sequence (DNA): TGTGCCAGCAGCAGGGGATATAGCAATCAGCCCCAGCATTTT. The chain uses TRBV27 and TRBJ1-5; maybe TRBD1 (6 bases). CDR1 and CDR2 (germline): MNHEY, SMNVEV (reference sequence). This CDR3 has 14 residues. V shed 6 bases and J shed 0 bases, with 9 bases lying between them.

The chain couples TRBV10-3 to TRBJ1-1; D ambiguous. With 3 bases removed from V and 3 bases from J, the gap between germline ends came to 14 bases. The CDR3 is made up of 15 amino acids. Germline V gene data show CDR1 as ENHRY and CDR2 as SYGVKD. CDR3 in DNA: TGTGCCATCAGTGATATGGCAGCGGAGGACACTGAAGCTTTCTTT. This gives the protein CAISDMAAEDTEAFF.

The rearrangement uses TRBV19 and TRBJ1-1; no clear D gene. V was trimmed by 5 bases and J by 3 bases, leaving 4 bases between them. This CDR3 is built from 11 residues. From germline, CDR1 is LNHDA and CDR2 SQIVND (reference sequence). CDR3 sequence: CASSLHTEAFF. The CDR3 bases are TGTGCCAGTAGTCTACACACTGAAGCTTTCTTT.

The chain couples TRBV3-1 (or the pseudogene TRBV3-2) to TRBJ1-1; possibly TRBD1 for D (5 bases). The V end lost 1 base, the J end lost 5 bases, and 8 bases lay between the germline ends. This CDR3 comprises 13 residues. Germline V gene data show CDR1 as LGHDT and CDR2 as YNNKEL (reference sequence). CDR3: CASSQVGATEAFF. Here the CDR3 DNA reads TGTGCCAGCAGCCAAGTAGGGGCTACTGAAGCTTTCTTT.

This clone was observed a single time. The genes are TRBV4-1 and TRBJ1-5, with no clear D. The CDR3 sequence is 14 residues long. V was cut by 1 base and J by 9 bases, with 13 bases left in between. Germline lookup yields CDR1 MGHRA and CDR2 YSYEKL. CDR3 coding DNA: TGCGCCAGCAGCCAAGTCCTGACTTCGGGGCCCCAGCATTTT. Its translation is CASSQVLTSGPQHF.

The rearrangement uses TRBV7-2 and TRBJ2-7; 7 positions match TRBD2. This CDR3 has 14 residues. Germline V CDR1 and CDR2: SGHTA, FQGNSA. The junction had 9 bases not matched to a gene; V was cut back by 5 bases and J by 5 bases. The CDR3 nucleotides are TGTGCCAGCAGCCCCATTACTAGCGTGCACGAGCAGTACTTC. Translating gives CASSPITSVHEQYF. The entire variable domain, with the rest obtained from reference TRBV7-2 and TRBJ2-7, is as follows: GAGVSQSPSNKVTEKGKDVELRCDPISGHTALYWYRQSLGQGLEFLIYFQGNSAPDKSGLPSDRFSAERTGGSVSTLTIQRTQQEDSAVYLCASSPITSVHEQYFGPGTRLTVT.

The chain has TRBV19 and TRBJ2-1, with 7 nucleotides matching TRBD2. The CDR3 covers 15 residues. Germline lookup yields CDR1 LNHDA and CDR2 SQIVND (reference sequence). V trimming: 7 bases; J trimming: 8 bases; junction bases outside the gene matches: 14. The CDR3 is CASTSQWGGGDEQFF. DNA for the CDR3: TGTGCCAGTACCTCTCAGTGGGGCGGGGGTGATGAGCAGTTCTTC.

The chain recombines TRBV27 with TRBJ1-2; D unresolved. Per the germline V gene, CDR1 is MNHEY and CDR2 is SMNVEV (reference sequence). The CDR3 sequence is 13 residues long. Trimming took off 8 bases at V and 8 bases at J, with 18 bases between the two ends. The CDR3 reads CASSTGPGAGYTF. The CDR3 DNA follows: TGTGCCAGCTCGACCGGTCCCGGAGCGGGCTACACCTTC.

The chain recombines TRBV4-2 with TRBJ2-2; D is unresolved. The V end was cut by 0 bases, the J end by 8 bases, with 4 bases between. CDR1 LGHNA and CDR2 YNFKEQ come from the germline V gene. This CDR3 spans 12 amino acids. The DNA for the CDR3 is TGTGCCAGCAGCCAAGATGAGGGGGAGCTGTTTTTT. Protein: CASSQDEGELFF.

The chain joins TRBV6-4 to TRBJ2-2; TRBD1 agrees at 8 bases. CDR1 is MRHNA and CDR2 is SNTAGT in the germline V gene. CDR3 length: 17 amino acids. V shed 6 bases, J shed 2 bases, and the junction held 11 bases outside the gene matches. The CDR3: CASSRYGQGLNTGELFF. The CDR3 DNA is TGTGCCAGCAGCCGCTACGGACAGGGATTAAACACCGGGGAGCTGTTTTTT.

A few counts support this clone. The chain carries TRBV11-2 and TRBJ1-2; the D gene is possibly TRBD1 (6 bases). The CDR3 sequence is 15 residues long. Trimming stripped 8 bases from V and 5 bases from J, with 21 bases between. CDR1 and CDR2 (germline): SGHAT, FQNNGV. CDR3 bases: TGTGCCAGCTTACGTTTTGGGGGCCTTGCTTATGGCTACACCTTC. Translation gives CASLRFGGLAYGYTF. The entire variable domain, with the rest obtained from reference TRBV11-2 and TRBJ1-2, is as follows: EAGVAQSPRYKIIEKRQSVAFWCNPISGHATLYWYQQILGQGPKLLIQFQNNGVVDDSQLPKDRFSAERLKGVDSTLKIQPAKLEDSAVYLCASLRFGGLAYGYTFGSGTRLTVV.

The rearrangement joins TRBV9 to TRBJ2-7, with TRBD2 identical over 7 bases. Unmatched junction bases numbered 11, after V lost 0 bases and J lost 5 bases. CDR1 and CDR2 from the germline V gene are SGDLS and YYNGEE. CDR3 size: 16 residues. Written as DNA, the CDR3 is TGTGCCAGCAGCGTAGATGTGGGGGGGTCTTCAAACGAGCAGTACTTC. Its protein is CASSVDVGGSSNEQYF.

The gene calls are TRBV7-2 and TRBJ2-1, with 11 bases lining up with TRBD2. The ends lost 5 bases at V and 4 bases at J; junction bases unmatched: 10. This CDR3 is 17 amino acids long. Germline values: CDR1 SGHTA, CDR2 FQGNSA. Here the CDR3 reads CASSLLAGGPPYNEQFF. The CDR3 DNA follows: TGTGCCAGCAGCCTCCTAGCGGGGGGCCCTCCATACAATGAGCAGTTCTTC. Supplemented by reference TRBV7-2 and TRBJ2-1, the full variable domain reads GAGVSQSPSNKVTEKGKDVELRCDPISGHTALYWYRQSLGQGLEFLIYFQGNSAPDKSGLPSDRFSAERTGGSVSTLTIQRTQQEDSAVYLCASSLLAGGPPYNEQFFGPGTRLTVL.

The rearrangement uses TRBV5-1 and TRBJ2-2; TRBD2 matches 9 bases. Germline V CDR1 and CDR2: SGHRS, YFSETQ. The V gene end was trimmed by 0 bases and the J gene end by 7 bases; junction bases not matched to a gene: 10. This CDR3 region has 17 residues. CDR3 sequence reads: CASSLASGGRTSGELFF. CDR3 coding DNA: TGCGCCAGCAGCTTGGCCAGCGGGGGGCGAACGAGCGGGGAGCTGTTTTTT.

The J gene is TRBJ2-7, the V gene TRBV10-3; a weak D match, TRBD1 (5 bases). The CDR3 has 12 amino acids. Germline CDR1 ENHRY, CDR2 SYGVKD. V lost 6 bases to trimming and J lost 6 bases, with 12 bases between them. The CDR3 is CAISPDRSEQYF. DNA for the CDR3: TGTGCCATCAGCCCCGACAGATCCGAGCAGTACTTC.

The chain has TRBV3-1 (or the pseudogene TRBV3-2) and TRBJ2-1; a weak D match, TRBD2 (7 bases). This CDR3 contains 16 residues. V was clipped by 4 bases and J by 4 bases, with 17 bases between them. Germline loops: CDR1 LGHDT, CDR2 YNNKEL (reference sequence). This CDR3 is CASSPRWGGGYNEQFF. The CDR3 coding sequence is TGTGCCAGCAGCCCCCGCTGGGGAGGGGGTTACAATGAGCAGTTCTTC.

V usage is TRBV27 and J usage is TRBJ2-1; 12 positions agree with TRBD1. The CDR3 runs to 16 residues. Germline CDR1 reads MNHEY; CDR2 reads SMNVEV (reference sequence). Trimming took 7 bases from V and 7 from J; bases not matched to a gene: 11. CDR3 loop: CASTAVGQGARNEQFF. The CDR3, as DNA: TGTGCCAGCACCGCCGTGGGACAGGGGGCGCGAAATGAGCAGTTCTTC.

The CDR3 is CASSLAGQDYGYTF. CDR3 coding DNA: TGCGCCAGCAGCTTGGCGGGACAAGACTATGGCTACACCTTC. V is TRBV5-1 and J is TRBJ1-2, with D possibly being TRBD1 (6 bases). The CDR3 spans 14 residues. V was pared by 0 bases and J by 3 bases, with 9 bases between. Germline values: CDR1 SGHRS, CDR2 YFSETQ.

The V call is TRBV5-4, the J call TRBJ1-6; D remains unclear. The V end was cut by 0 bases, the J end by 10 bases, with 8 bases between. The CDR3 is 13 amino acids. The germline CDR1 and CDR2 sequences are SGHNT and YYREEE (reference sequence). The CDR3 DNA sequence: TGTGCCAGCAGCTTGGGGAGTGGCTCACCCCTCCACTTT. This translates into CASSLGSGSPLHF.

This chain uses TRBV19 with TRBJ1-1; TRBD1 matches 9 bases. Germline-derived CDR1 and CDR2 are LNHDA and SQIVND (reference sequence). The V gene end was trimmed by 4 bases and the J gene end by 5 bases; junction bases not matched to a gene: 8. The CDR3 sequence is 15 residues long. CDR3 sequence (DNA): TGTGCCAGTAGTACAACAGGGGGCGCCGGAACTGAAGCTTTCTTT. This sequence encodes CASSTTGGAGTEAFF.

V usage is TRBV10-1 and J usage is TRBJ2-3, with a tentative D call TRBD2 (6 bases). The CDR3 is made up of 14 amino acids. V was pared by 3 bases and J by 2 bases, with 9 bases between. Germline V gene sequence: CDR1 WNHNN, CDR2 SYGVQD (reference sequence). The DNA for the CDR3 is TGCGCCAGCAGTGATAGCGGAGCCACAGATACGCAGTATTTT. It yields the protein CASSDSGATDTQYF.

The chain links TRBV6-1 to TRBJ2-7; D is uncertain. This CDR3 contains 12 residues. Looked up from germline, CDR1 is MNHNS and CDR2 is SASEGT. The ends were cut back, 2 bases at V and 3 bases at J, with 5 bases in the middle. The CDR3 region is CASSELLYEQYF. CDR3 DNA sequence: TGTGCCAGCAGTGAATTACTCTACGAGCAGTACTTC.

The chain has TRBV4-2 and TRBJ1-2, with a tentative D call TRBD1 (6 bases). Trimming stripped 0 bases from V and 5 bases from J, with 10 bases between. The germline V gene encodes CDR1 LGHNA and CDR2 YNFKEQ. This CDR3 has 14 residues. The CDR3 DNA follows: TGTGCCAGCAGCCAAGAACAGGGTCTATATGGCTACACCTTC. Translated: CASSQEQGLYGYTF.

The chain links TRBV30 to TRBJ1-1; D remains unclear. Germline V CDR1 and CDR2: GTSNPN, SVGIG (reference sequence). V was cut by 2 bases and J by 11 bases, with 12 bases left in between. The CDR3 length is 11 residues. CDR3 residues: CAWSSGSIAFF. CDR3 bases: TGTGCCTGGAGTTCGGGATCCATCGCTTTCTTT.

This chain uses TRBV10-3 with TRBJ2-1; D is ambiguous. This CDR3 region has 14 residues. Germline loops: CDR1 ENHRY, CDR2 SYGVKD. The ends were cut back, 0 bases at V and 10 bases at J, with 13 bases in the middle. The CDR3 bases are TGTGCCATCAGTGAGTCGAACTCCGTCGGGGAGCAGTTCTTC. Residues: CAISESNSVGEQFF.

This clone was seen a handful of times. The rearrangement joins TRBV11-3 to TRBJ2-3; 8 bases line up with TRBD1. J lost 6 bases, V lost 3 bases, and 5 bases had no gene match. Germline-derived CDR1 and CDR2 are SGHNT and YENEEA. The CDR3 is made up of 14 amino acids. The CDR3 reads CASSFRQGADTQYF. DNA of the CDR3: TGTGCCAGCAGCTTTAGGCAGGGGGCGGATACGCAGTATTTT.